This T cell receptor (beta chain) emerged from a study of cytomegalovirus exposure and HLA in healthy donors. Study-level results: Being indistinguishable, some V segments were excluded, TRBV6-2 and TRBV6-3 among them. A cluster of highly shared sequence variants was likely a sequencing artifact.

PCR employed 60 Vbeta and 13 Jbeta primers. Assay: immunoSEQ multiplex PCR; the TCRdb copy retains only in-frame clones and omits some. This sample has 170,000 or so clones, with around 80% found just once. In regard to this clone: Its specificity is not known.

Trimming removed 3 bases from V and 5 bases from J; junction bases left unmatched: 13. Germline lookup yields CDR1 SGHRS and CDR2 YFSETQ. CDR3 length: 19 residues. The material sequenced was PBMCs. The J gene is TRBJ2-5, the V gene TRBV5-1; 16 bases match TRBD2. The TCR comes from a young woman in good health and CMV-seropositive. The CDR3 nucleotides read TGCGCCAGCAGCTCCTCGGGACTAGCGGGAGGGCCGTACCGGGAGACCCAGTACTTC. Protein sequence: CASSSSGLAGGPYRETQYF.